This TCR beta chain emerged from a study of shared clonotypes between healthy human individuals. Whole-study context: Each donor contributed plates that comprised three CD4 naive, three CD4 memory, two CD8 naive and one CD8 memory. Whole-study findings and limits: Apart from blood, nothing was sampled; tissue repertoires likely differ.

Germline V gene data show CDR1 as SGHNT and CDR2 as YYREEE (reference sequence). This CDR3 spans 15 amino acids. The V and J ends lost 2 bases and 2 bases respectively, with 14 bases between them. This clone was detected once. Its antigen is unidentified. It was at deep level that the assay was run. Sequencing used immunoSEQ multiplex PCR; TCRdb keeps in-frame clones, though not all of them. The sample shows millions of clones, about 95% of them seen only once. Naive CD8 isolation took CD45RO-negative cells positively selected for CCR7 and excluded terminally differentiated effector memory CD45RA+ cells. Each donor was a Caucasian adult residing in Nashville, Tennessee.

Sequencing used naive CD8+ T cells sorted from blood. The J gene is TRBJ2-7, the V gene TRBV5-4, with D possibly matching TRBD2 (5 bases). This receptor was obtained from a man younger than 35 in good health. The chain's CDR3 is CASSFTAGDTYEQYF. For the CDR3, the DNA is TGTGCCAGCAGCTTTACGGCGGGCGATACCTACGAGCAGTACTTC. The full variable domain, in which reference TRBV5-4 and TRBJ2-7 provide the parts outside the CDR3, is ETGVTQSPTHLIKTRGQQVTLRCSSQSGHNTVSWYQQALGQGPQFIFQYYREEENGRGNFPPRFSGLQFPNYSSELNVNALELDDSALYLCASSFTAGDTYEQYFGPGTRLTVT.